A few counts support the clone carrying this T cell receptor (beta chain). Generated by immunoSEQ multiplex PCR, the TCRdb table keeps only in-frame clones and is missing some. The sample has some 90,000 clones; 89% are singletons. This entry belongs to a study of T cell responses to AZD1222 COVID-19 vaccine. V lost 0 bases and J 6 bases, leaving 10 bases between the germline ends. The germline V gene has CDR1 SGDLS and CDR2 YYNGEE. The CDR3 has 14 amino acids. This TCR was sampled from an adult in good health. The chain has TRBV9 and TRBJ2-4; possible D gene TRBD1, 5 bases. The source material was peripheral blood, sampled on day 0 of AZD1222 vaccination. CDR3 coding DNA: TGTGCCAGCAGCGTAGAACCAGGGCCAAACATTCAGTACTTC. Translating it yields CASSVEPGPNIQYF.